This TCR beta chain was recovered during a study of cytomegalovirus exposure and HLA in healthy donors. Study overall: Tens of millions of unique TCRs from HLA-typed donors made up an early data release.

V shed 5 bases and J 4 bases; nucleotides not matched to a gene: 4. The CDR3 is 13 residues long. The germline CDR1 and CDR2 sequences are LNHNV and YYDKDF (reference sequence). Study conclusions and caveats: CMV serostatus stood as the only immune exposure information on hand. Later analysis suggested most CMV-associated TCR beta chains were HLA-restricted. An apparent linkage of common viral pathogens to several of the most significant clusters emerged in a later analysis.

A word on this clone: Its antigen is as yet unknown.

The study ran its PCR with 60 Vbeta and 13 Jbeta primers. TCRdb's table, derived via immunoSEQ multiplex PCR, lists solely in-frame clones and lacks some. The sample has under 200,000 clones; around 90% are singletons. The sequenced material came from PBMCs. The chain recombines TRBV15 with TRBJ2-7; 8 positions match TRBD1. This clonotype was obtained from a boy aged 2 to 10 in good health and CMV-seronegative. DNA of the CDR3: TGTGCCACCAGCCCAGGGGGCGGGTACGAGCAGTACTTC. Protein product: CATSPGGGYEQYF.